This T cell receptor beta chain derives from a study of CD4 and CD8 cells across lung adenocarcinoma regions. From the PCR reads, TCRdb called clonotypes with MiXCR, one entry per CDR3 protein. The table shows 13,000 to 15,000 distinct CDR3 sequences, with around 40% occurring only once. This CDR3 region has 13 residues. Trimming took 3 bases from V and 4 from J, leaving 8 bases between them. Germline V lookup: CDR1 SGHNT, CDR2 YENEEA. Samples came from patients with localized non-small cell lung adenocarcinoma. The sequence derives from a male donor with lung adenocarcinoma. The CD4 and CD8 labels of this study may be unreliable. The V call is TRBV11-3, the J call TRBJ2-3, with TRBD2 as a possible D gene (5 bases). The sequenced sample consisted of CD4+ T cells from the center of a lung tumor. Here the CDR3 reads CASSFTSADTQYF. In nucleotides, the CDR3 is TGTGCCAGCAGCTTTACTAGTGCAGATACGCAGTATTTT.